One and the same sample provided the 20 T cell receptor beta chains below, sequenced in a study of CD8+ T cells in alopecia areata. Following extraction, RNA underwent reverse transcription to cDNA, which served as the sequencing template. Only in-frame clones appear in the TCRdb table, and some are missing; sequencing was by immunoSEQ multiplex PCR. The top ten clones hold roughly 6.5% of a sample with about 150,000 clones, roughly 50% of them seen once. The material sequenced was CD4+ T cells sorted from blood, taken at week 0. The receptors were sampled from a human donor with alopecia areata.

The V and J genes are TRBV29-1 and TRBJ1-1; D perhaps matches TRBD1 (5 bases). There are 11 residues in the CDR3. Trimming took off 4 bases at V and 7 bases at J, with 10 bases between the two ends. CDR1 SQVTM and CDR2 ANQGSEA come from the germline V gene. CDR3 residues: CSVVGTLEAFF. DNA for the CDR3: TGCAGCGTTGTGGGGACGCTTGAAGCTTTCTTT.

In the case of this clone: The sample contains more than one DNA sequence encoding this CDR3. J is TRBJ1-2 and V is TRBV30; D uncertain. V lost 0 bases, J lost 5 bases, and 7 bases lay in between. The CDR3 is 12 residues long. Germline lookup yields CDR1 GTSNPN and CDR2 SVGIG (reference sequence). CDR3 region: CAWSVPGYGYTF. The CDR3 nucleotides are TGTGCCTGGAGTGTACCGGGGTATGGCTACACCTTC.

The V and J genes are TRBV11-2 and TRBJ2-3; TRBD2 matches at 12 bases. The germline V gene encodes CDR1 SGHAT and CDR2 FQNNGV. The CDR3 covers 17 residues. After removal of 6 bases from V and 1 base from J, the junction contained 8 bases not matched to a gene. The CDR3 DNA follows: TGTGCCAGCAGGAGACTAGCGGGGGATTTAGGCACAGATACGCAGTATTTT. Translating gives CASRRLAGDLGTDTQYF.

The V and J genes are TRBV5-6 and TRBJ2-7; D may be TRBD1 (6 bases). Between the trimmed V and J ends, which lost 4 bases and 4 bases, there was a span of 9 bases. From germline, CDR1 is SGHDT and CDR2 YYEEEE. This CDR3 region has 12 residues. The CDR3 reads CASSPTGYEQYF. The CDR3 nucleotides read TGTGCCAGCAGCCCAACAGGGTACGAGCAGTACTTC.

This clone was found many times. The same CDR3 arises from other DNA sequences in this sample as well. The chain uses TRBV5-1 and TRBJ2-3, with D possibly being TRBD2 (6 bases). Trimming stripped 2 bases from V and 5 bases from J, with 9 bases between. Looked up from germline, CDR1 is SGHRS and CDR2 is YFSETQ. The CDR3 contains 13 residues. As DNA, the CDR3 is TGCGCCAGCAGCTTCCCGGGAGAAGATACGCAGTATTTT. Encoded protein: CASSFPGEDTQYF. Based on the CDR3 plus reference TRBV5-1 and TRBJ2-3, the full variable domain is KAGVTQTPRYLIKTRGQQVTLSCSPISGHRSVSWYQQTPGQGLQFLFEYFSETQRNKGNFPGRFSGRQFSNSRSEMNVSTLELGDSALYLCASSFPGEDTQYFGPGTRLTVL.

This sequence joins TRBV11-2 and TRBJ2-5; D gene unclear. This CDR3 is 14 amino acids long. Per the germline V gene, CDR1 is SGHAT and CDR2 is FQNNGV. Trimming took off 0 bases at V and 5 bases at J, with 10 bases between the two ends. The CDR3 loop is CASSLELVQETQYF. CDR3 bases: TGTGCCAGCAGCTTAGAACTGGTTCAGGAGACCCAGTACTTC.

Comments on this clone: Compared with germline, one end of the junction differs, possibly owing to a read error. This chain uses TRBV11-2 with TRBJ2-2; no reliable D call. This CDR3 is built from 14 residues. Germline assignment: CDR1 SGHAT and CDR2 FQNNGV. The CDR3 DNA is TGTGCAAGCAGCTGGGGAAGGGCCACCGGGGAGCTGTTTTTT. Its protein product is CASSWGRATGELFF.

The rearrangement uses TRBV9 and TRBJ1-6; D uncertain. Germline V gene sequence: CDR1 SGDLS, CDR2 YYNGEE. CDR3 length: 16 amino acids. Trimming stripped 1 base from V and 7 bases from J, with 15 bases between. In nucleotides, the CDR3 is TGTGCCAGCAGCGTAAGCCCGGATGCGAGAAATTCACCCCTCCACTTT. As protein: CASSVSPDARNSPLHF.

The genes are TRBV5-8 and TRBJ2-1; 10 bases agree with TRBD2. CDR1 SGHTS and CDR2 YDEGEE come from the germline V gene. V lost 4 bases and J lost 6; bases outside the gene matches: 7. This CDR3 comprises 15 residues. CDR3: CASSISGGSSNEQFF. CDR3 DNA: TGTGCCAGCAGCATTAGCGGGGGGTCTTCCAATGAGCAGTTCTTC.

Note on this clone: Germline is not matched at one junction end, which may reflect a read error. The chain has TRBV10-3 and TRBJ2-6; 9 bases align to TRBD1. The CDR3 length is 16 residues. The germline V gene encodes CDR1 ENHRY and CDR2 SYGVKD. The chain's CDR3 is CASSSGTGSGANVLTF. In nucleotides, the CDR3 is TGTGCCAGCAGTTCCGGGACAGGGAGTGGGGCCAACGTCCTGACTTTC.

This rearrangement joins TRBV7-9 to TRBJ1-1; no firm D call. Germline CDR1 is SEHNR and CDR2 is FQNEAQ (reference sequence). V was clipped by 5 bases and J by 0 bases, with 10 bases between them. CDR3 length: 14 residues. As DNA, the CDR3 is TGTGCCAGCAGCCCTACCTGGTTGAACACTGAAGCTTTCTTT. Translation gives CASSPTWLNTEAFF.

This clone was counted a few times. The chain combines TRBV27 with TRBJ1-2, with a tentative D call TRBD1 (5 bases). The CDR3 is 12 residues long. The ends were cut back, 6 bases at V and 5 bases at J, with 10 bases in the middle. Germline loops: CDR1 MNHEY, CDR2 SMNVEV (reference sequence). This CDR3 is CASRSRDYGYTF. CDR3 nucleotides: TGTGCCAGCAGGAGCAGGGATTATGGCTACACCTTC.

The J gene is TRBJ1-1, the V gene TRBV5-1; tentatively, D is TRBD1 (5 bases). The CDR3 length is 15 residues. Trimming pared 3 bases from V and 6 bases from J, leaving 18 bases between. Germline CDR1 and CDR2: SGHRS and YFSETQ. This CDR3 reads CASSSDLGVAAEAFF. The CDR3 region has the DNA TGCGCCAGCAGCTCTGACCTGGGGGTTGCGGCTGAAGCTTTCTTT.

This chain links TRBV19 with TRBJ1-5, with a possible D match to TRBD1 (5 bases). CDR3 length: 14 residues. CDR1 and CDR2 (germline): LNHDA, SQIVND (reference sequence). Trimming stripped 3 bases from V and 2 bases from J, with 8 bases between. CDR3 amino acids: CASSIDSGNQPQHF. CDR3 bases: TGTGCCAGTAGTATTGACAGTGGCAATCAGCCCCAGCATTTT.

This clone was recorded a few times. CDR3 DNA: TGTGCCGCGACACCCTCGTTGGGGACTGAAGCTTTCTTT. This translates into CAATPSLGTEAFF. The chain combines TRBV7-9 with TRBJ1-1; D call uncertain. The V end was cut by 11 bases, the J end by 5 bases, with 18 bases between. The germline V gene has CDR1 SEHNR and CDR2 FQNEAQ (reference sequence). The CDR3 totals 13 residues.

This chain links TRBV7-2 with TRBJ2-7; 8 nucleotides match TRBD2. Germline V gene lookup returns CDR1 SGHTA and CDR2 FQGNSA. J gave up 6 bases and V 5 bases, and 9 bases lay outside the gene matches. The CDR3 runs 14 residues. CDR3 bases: TGTGCCAGCAGCATGGGACTAGGATTCTCCGAGCAGTACTTC. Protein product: CASSMGLGFSEQYF.

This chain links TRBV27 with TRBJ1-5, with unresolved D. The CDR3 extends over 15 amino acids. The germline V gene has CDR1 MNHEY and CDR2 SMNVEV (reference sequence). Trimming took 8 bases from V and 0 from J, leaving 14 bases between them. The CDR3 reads CASARFGDSNQPQHF. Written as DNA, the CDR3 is TGTGCCAGCGCTAGGTTCGGGGATAGCAATCAGCCCCAGCATTTT.

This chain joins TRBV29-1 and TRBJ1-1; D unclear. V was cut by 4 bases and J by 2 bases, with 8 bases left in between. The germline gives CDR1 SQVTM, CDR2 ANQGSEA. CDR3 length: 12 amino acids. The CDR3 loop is CSVARANTEAFF. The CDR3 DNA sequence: TGCAGCGTTGCTCGGGCAAACACTGAAGCTTTCTTT.

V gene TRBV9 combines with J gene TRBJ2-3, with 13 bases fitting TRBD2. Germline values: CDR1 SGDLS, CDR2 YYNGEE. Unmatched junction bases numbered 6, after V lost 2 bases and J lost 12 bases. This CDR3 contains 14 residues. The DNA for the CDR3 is TGTGCCAGCAGCGTGATGACTAGCGGGGGGCAACAGTATTTT. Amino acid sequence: CASSVMTSGGQQYF.

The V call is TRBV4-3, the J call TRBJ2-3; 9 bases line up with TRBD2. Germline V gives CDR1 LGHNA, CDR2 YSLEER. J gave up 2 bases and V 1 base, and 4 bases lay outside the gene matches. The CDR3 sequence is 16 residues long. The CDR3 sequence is CASSQASGDPTDTQYF. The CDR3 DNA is TGCGCCAGCAGCCAAGCTAGCGGGGACCCCACAGATACGCAGTATTTT.